The clone carrying this TCR beta chain was observed at least ten times. The data were taken from a study of T cells in Graves' hyperthyroidism and ophthalmopathy. Researchers amplified the TCR beta CDR3 regions from RNA transcripts. Using the HTBI primer set, a first-round RT-PCR was run on the TCR CDR3. TCRdb re-analysed the multiplex PCR reads in MiXCR, keeping a single row per CDR3 protein. The table lists under 450,000 distinct CDR3 sequences, roughly 12% of them singletons. CDR3 length: 13 residues. Between the trimmed V and J ends, which lost 6 bases and 11 bases, there was a span of 17 bases. CDR1 and CDR2 (germline): MDHEN, SYDVKM.

This chain connects TRBV28 to TRBJ1-5; D uncertain. The sequencing input was blood. This receptor was obtained from a man aged 25-40 years with Graves' hyperthyroidism that later progressed to Graves' ophthalmopathy. The CDR3 loop reads CASRQEGPLSQHF. CDR3 nucleotides: TGTGCCAGCAGACAAGAAGGACCCCTATCCCAGCATTTT.